This T cell receptor beta chain was captured by sequencing in a study of cytomegalovirus exposure and HLA in healthy donors (dated by TCRdb to the late 2010s). In terms of the full investigation: In an earlier analysis of 587 of the donors, less than 350 Gb of sequence data and just under 120 million unique TCR beta sequences from roughly 200 million T cells were reported. About 300 gigabases of sequencing data and approximately 80 million unique TCR sequences were included in an early release covering roughly 700 HLA-typed donors. The genetic ancestry cluster associated with self-reported Caucasian donors included over 65% of the roughly 400 genotyped donors. The aim of the study was to test whether cataloging public T cell receptors could identify signatures of past pathogen exposure. The study used immunosequencing to profile the T cell repertoires of several hundred subjects and linked those repertoires to cytomegalovirus serostatus. Along with the approximately 700-subject first cohort, a separate validation cohort of around 110 different subjects was used. The study combined high-throughput TCR immunosequencing, statistical association of individual TCRs with disease status, and machine learning to predict cytomegalovirus infection status. A later analysis re-analyzed previously published TCR beta repertoires from about 600 donors and added high-resolution HLA genotyping to study TCR occurrence patterns. In the later analysis, no new phenotypic data were used to find candidate immune exposures; instead, reliance was placed on TCR beta sequences and their occurrence across donors. An earlier analysis of 587 of the donors applied high-throughput TCR beta sequencing to assess whether each TCR beta V gene segment acted as functional or pseudogenic. Alongside the repertoire data, information on donor age, sex, ethnicity and CMV serostatus was compiled. Genome-wide SNP genotypes for about three fifths of the 666 donors were used in a later genetic analysis, which treated that subset as a discovery cohort. All discovery cohort repertoires had been generated on a single sequencing platform. HLA typing covered class I and class II loci at four-digit resolution. Typing coverage differed by locus: A, B, C, DRB1 and DQB1 were typed in about 620-640 donors, DQA1 in roughly 510, DPA1 in around 580, and DPB1 in just under 490. Four or five DR-DQ haplotypes were handled as single units for association and clustering because linkage in the cohort was strong. Among about 400 genotyped donors of the cohort, an average of about 240,000 unique TCR beta nucleotide sequences was sequenced per donor, of which about 19% were non-productive. What the authors observed across the whole study: A later genetic analysis associated a missense DCLRE1C variant with V-gene and J-gene trimming of TCR beta chains, and an independent cohort replicated the association. The study listed approximately 150 TCR beta chains as associated with cytomegalovirus. A later analysis found that TCR association rates varied across HLA loci, with DRB1 alleles showing the most associated TCRs and HLA-C alleles the fewest. Because counts were too low, roughly 16 rarely observed V segments, including chromosome 9 orphons, were excluded from the earlier analysis of fewer than 650 of the donors. A later analysis found that most CMV-associated TCR beta chains appeared HLA-restricted, with HLA associations seemingly driven largely by CMV exposure. Strong co-occurrence of HLA alleles, especially DR and DQ, made assigning TCR associations to individual alleles difficult. Most TCR sequences were observed very rarely across donors, whereas some public TCRs were present in many individuals. Three of the identified cytomegalovirus-associated TCR beta chains were confirmed in vitro to be specific for cytomegalovirus antigens. It was suggested by the authors that the approach could potentially be generalized to other disease states and immunological phenotypes. Cytomegalovirus status was reported to be diagnosed by the classifier with high specificity and sensitivity in both the original and validation cohorts. In a later analysis, HLA-associated TCR beta chains were found to be more clonally expanded and to have lower generation probabilities than equally common non-associated chains. A later analysis associated 17,000 or so TCR beta sequences with specific HLA alleles at a false discovery rate of 0.05. A further reported finding was that TCR beta sequences accurately predicted the HLA-A and HLA-B alleles for most subjects in the first cohort. The only immune exposure information available for the cohort was CMV serostatus. Linkage disequilibrium might explain the correlated functional status among segregating V segments, but an unknown experimental factor could not be excluded. The 87-base-pair reads could not distinguish some IMGT-functional V segments, including TRBV6-2 and TRBV6-3, so those segments were excluded. In this cohort, only TCR beta chains were sequenced, and detectable features were limited by the absence of alpha or paired-chain data. Sequencing depth was assumed to be roughly uniform across donors in the presence/absence analyses, though that assumption may not hold. An earlier analysis of approximately 590 of the donors showed that most TCR beta V segments appeared in productive rearrangements either about 87% or about 30% of the time, which broadly matched IMGT annotations. In a later analysis, several top co-occurrence clusters were reported to appear linked to parvovirus B19, influenza, CMV and Epstein-Barr virus. According to a later genetic analysis, donors in an Asian-associated ancestry cluster had fewer N-insertions in productive TCRs than the approximately 630-donor mean. Because HLA typing was missing for some donors at each locus, association tests included only the typed subset. The sequencing pipeline was judged likely to have produced a cluster of highly shared sequence variants as a technical artifact.

This clone was observed a handful of times. Its target antigen remains unknown. It has no much larger one-base neighbor in the sample; base qualities were not kept. In total, over 600 healthy bone marrow donors made up the cohort. At the time of sampling, every cohort member was nominally healthy, though immune exposures that went unrecorded were likely present. The donor was CMV seropositive and was included in the group of 300 or so seropositive cohort members. A peripheral blood sample was provided by each donor, and peripheral blood mononuclear cells were used for TCR beta sequencing. The Qiagen DNeasy Blood Extraction Kit was used to extract genomic DNA from the blood cell samples. The germline V gene gives CDR1 as SNHLY and CDR2 as FYNNEI. Trimming removed 3 bases from V and 2 bases from J, leaving 13 bases between the germline ends. Including cysteine and phenylalanine, the CDR3 has 15 amino acids. Just CDR3 DNA is preserved here, 45 bases in frame from base 1.

The protocol used for the library was the immunoSEQ multiplex PCR assay. A mixture of 60 forward primers for TCR Vbeta segments and 13 reverse primers for TCR Jbeta segments was used in the multiplex PCR. Amplification of the CDR3 region of rearranged TCR beta genes was performed with a multiplex PCR assay on genomic DNA. The Illumina HiSeq System was used to sequence the amplified TCR beta libraries as 87-base-pair reads. As for the authors' bioinformatics: Across the roughly 700 repertoires, a later analysis counted around 80 million unique TCR beta chains, approximately 10 million of which were shared by at least two donors. A nearest-neighbor algorithm error-corrected the raw reads and collapsed the reads into unique sequences, merging closely related sequences to remove PCR and sequencing errors. Alignment of CDR3 sequences to IMGT reference sequences was used to assign V, D and J gene segments. Each retained sequence needed at least a six-nucleotide match to both a V gene segment and a J gene segment. Rearrangements were called productive when the CDR3 lacked stop codons and stayed in frame with V and J; all others were non-productive. Following IMGT convention, CDR3 was defined as the stretch from the second conserved V-encoded cysteine to the conserved J-encoded phenylalanine. The earlier analysis of 587 of the donors excluded any sequence lacking an unambiguous match to a single V gene segment. An earlier analysis of a few hundred of the donors classified V segments as functional when productive rearrangements were above 56.7% and as segregating when the standard deviation between donors was above 5%. To diagnose cytomegalovirus status from the catalog of TCR beta chain sequences, a statistical classification framework was built. V and J gene assignment, in a later analysis, came from comparing TCR nucleotide sequences with IMGT/GENE-DB human TR gene sequences. A later analysis assigned CDR3 sequences and most-parsimonious VDJ recombination scenarios with the TCRdist pipeline. In a later analysis, each TCR beta chain was defined by its CDR3 amino acid sequence together with its V-gene family, and reads without a unique V-gene family were excluded. To address suspected cross-contamination and a sequencing artifact, a later analysis removed 592 highly shared, low-generation-probability nucleotide sequences. In a later analysis, a clonal expansion index was calculated for each public chain from normalized within-repertoire ranks of inferred template counts. In a later analysis, generation probabilities were computed with a VDJ recombination model fitted to out-of-frame rearrangements, and the resulting probabilities were checked against IGoR. Hypergeometric tests were used in a later analysis to score TCR-TCR, TCR-HLA and TCR-CMV co-occurrence, with a repertoire-size bias correction applied to the TCR pairs. To estimate false discovery rates, a later analysis permuted the HLA or CMV assignments 20 times. A later analysis grouped co-occurring TCRs with DBSCAN, adding TCRdist sequence similarity when clustering within HLA-allele-positive subsets. Co-occurrence clustering excluded repertoires with fewer than 30,000 or more than 120,000 public chains, plus five with anomalous nucleotide sharing. The table comes from immuneACCESS by way of TCRdb, which keeps in-frame sequences with V and J called. Part of the clones is missing from these tables; in studies checked, under half for an unresolved V gene and the rest for unknown reasons. That table is the source of V, J and clone size, and D and trimming were worked out from the DNA. The table for this sample lists 150,000 to 200,000 clones; roughly 80% of them were counted only once. Roughly 5.2% of the sample comes from the top ten.

The chain employs TRBV2 and TRBJ2-5; perhaps TRBD1 is the D gene, with 6 bases matching. The TCR sequence derives from a woman aged 18 to 35 in good health and CMV-seropositive. Source material: PBMCs. For the CDR3, the sequence is CASSDPQGPQETQYF. The DNA sequence is given as TGTGCCAGCAGTGACCCACAGGGTCCGCAAGAGACCCAGTACTTC.